A single sample gave rise to the 12 T cell receptor beta chains below, sequenced in a study of T cell clones after liver transplantation. Only in-frame clones appear in the TCRdb table, and some are missing; sequencing was by immunoSEQ multiplex PCR. The profile shows roughly 100,000 clones, approximately 79% of them singletons. The source was CD4+ T cells from blood, collected roughly 50 months after liver transplant. These receptors all stem from a human patient who received a liver transplant. Some T cells may have come from the graft donor.

V gene TRBV7-8 combines with J gene TRBJ1-1; D call uncertain. Germline assignment: CDR1 SGHVS and CDR2 FQNEAQ. The ends were cut back, 2 bases at V and 1 base at J, with 14 bases in the middle. The CDR3 consists of 16 residues. The CDR3 protein is CASSLSPHNANTEAFF. The CDR3 DNA follows: TGTGCCAGCAGCTTATCCCCCCACAATGCGAACACTGAAGCTTTCTTT.

V gene TRBV28 combines with J gene TRBJ1-4, with 9 bases identical to TRBD1. The germline V gene encodes CDR1 MDHEN and CDR2 SYDVKM. This CDR3 has 16 residues. Germline trimming cut 5 bases from V and 6 bases from J; bases unmatched to any gene: 10. The CDR3 bases are TGTGCCAGCAGTACCCCCCGACAGGGGGTATATGAAAAACTGTTTTTT. Amino acids: CASSTPRQGVYEKLFF.

V and J are TRBV30 and TRBJ1-2, with TRBD1 matching over 7 bases. Per germline, CDR1 GTSNPN and CDR2 SVGIG (reference sequence). The CDR3 length is 15 residues. The junction had 10 bases not matched to a gene; V was cut back by 4 bases and J by 2 bases. CDR3: CAWIRYGTVNYGYTF. The CDR3 DNA reads as TGTGCCTGGATTAGGTACGGGACAGTAAACTATGGCTACACCTTC.

The chain combines TRBV30 with TRBJ2-7; 7 bases map to TRBD1. The CDR3 is 12 residues long. CDR1 and CDR2 from the germline V gene are GTSNPN and SVGIG (reference sequence). The trim removed 4 bases at V and 3 bases at J, leaving 3 bases unmatched. The DNA for the CDR3 is TGTGCCTGGAACAGGGGAAGCTACGAGCAGTACTTC. Amino acids: CAWNRGSYEQYF.

Concerning this clone: Within the sample, other DNA sequences also encode this same CDR3. CDR3 sequence: CASSSRQGGQPQHF. CDR3 bases: TGTGCCAGCAGCTCCCGACAGGGGGGTCAGCCCCAGCATTTT. The gene calls are TRBV7-2 and TRBJ1-5; the match to TRBD1 covers 9 bases. CDR1 and CDR2 from the germline V gene are SGHTA and FQGNSA. Trimming took 4 bases from V and 6 from J; bases not matched to a gene: 4. The CDR3 is 14 residues long. The full variable domain, in which reference TRBV7-2 and TRBJ1-5 provide the parts outside the CDR3, is GAGVSQSPSNKVTEKGKDVELRCDPISGHTALYWYRQSLGQGLEFLIYFQGNSAPDKSGLPSDRFSAERTGGSVSTLTIQRTQQEDSAVYLCASSSRQGGQPQHFGDGTRLSIL.

In this sample, this clone turned up a few times. This chain connects TRBV2 to TRBJ2-4; tentatively, D is TRBD1 (6 bases). The CDR3 consists of 15 residues. Trimming took 4 bases from V and 7 from J, leaving 17 bases between them. CDR1 is SNHLY and CDR2 is FYNNEI in the germline V gene. The CDR3: CASSGTVGERNIQYF. CDR3 DNA sequence: TGTGCCAGCAGTGGGACAGTTGGAGAACGGAACATTCAGTACTTC.

The chain recombines TRBV27 with TRBJ1-5; D is undetermined. CDR3 size: 14 residues. Deletions cut 3 bases from V and 3 bases from J, with 9 bases between. Germline-derived CDR1 and CDR2 are MNHEY and SMNVEV (reference sequence). In DNA form, the CDR3 reads TGTGCCAGCAGTTTGCGAGGCTACAATCAGCCCCAGCATTTT. It translates to CASSLRGYNQPQHF.

V is TRBV7-3 and J is TRBJ2-3; D call uncertain. In germline, CDR1 is SGHTA, CDR2 FQGTGA. V was clipped by 2 bases and J by 2 bases, with 11 bases between them. The CDR3 length is 15 residues. CDR3 in amino acids: CASSLSGGDTDTQYF. The DNA for the CDR3 is TGTGCCAGCAGCTTATCGGGTGGCGACACAGATACGCAGTATTTT. Full variable domain (missing parts from reference TRBV7-3 and TRBJ2-3): GAGVSQTPSNKVTEKGKYVELRCDPISGHTALYWYRQSLGQGPEFLIYFQGTGAADDSGLPNDRFFAVRPEGSVSTLKIQRTERGDSAVYLCASSLSGGDTDTQYFGPGTRLTVL.

The chain links TRBV9 to TRBJ1-1, with D maybe TRBD1 (6 bases). Trimming removed 0 bases from V and 6 bases from J, with 15 bases in between. The CDR3 is 15 amino acids. CDR1 is SGDLS and CDR2 is YYNGEE in the germline V gene. In DNA, the CDR3 is TGTGCCAGCAGCGTAGGCATCGGGGGGCAGTCTGAAGCTTTCTTT. Residues: CASSVGIGGQSEAFF.

The chain links TRBV2 to TRBJ2-6, with TRBD2 matching over 7 bases. The CDR3 has 16 residues. Germline V gene data show CDR1 as SNHLY and CDR2 as FYNNEI. V was clipped by 4 bases and J by 2 bases; unmatched bases: 5. The CDR3 sequence is CASSVIGGTGANVLTF. The CDR3 DNA is TGTGCCAGCAGTGTGATCGGGGGGACTGGGGCCAACGTCCTGACTTTC.

V and J are TRBV4-2 and TRBJ2-3; a possible D gene is TRBD2 (5 bases). Germline CDR1 LGHNA, CDR2 YNFKEQ. V shed 0 bases and J shed 0 bases, with 10 bases lying between them. This CDR3 spans 16 amino acids. The CDR3 coding sequence is TGTGCCAGCAGCCAAGATTCGGGGTTTAGCACAGATACGCAGTATTTT. It codes for CASSQDSGFSTDTQYF.

The V gene is TRBV28, the J gene TRBJ1-1, with a tentative D call TRBD1 (5 bases). V was cut by 7 bases and J by 4 bases, with 19 bases left in between. The length of the CDR3 is 15 residues. Germline CDR1 reads MDHEN; CDR2 reads SYDVKM. The CDR3 reads CASIGAGSGGTEAFF. Written as DNA, the CDR3 is TGTGCCAGCATAGGGGCAGGGAGCGGTGGCACTGAAGCTTTCTTT.